Presented here are 11 T cell receptor beta chains from one specimen sequenced in a study of blood T cell repertoires in COVID-19. Sequencing used immunoSEQ multiplex PCR; TCRdb keeps in-frame clones, though not all of them. In the table there are about 37,000 clones, around nine tenths of which are singletons. Sequenced input: peripheral blood. The source is a man between 65 and 85 years old with acute or convalescent COVID-19.

The J gene is TRBJ2-3, the V gene TRBV6-5, with D maybe TRBD1 (5 bases). Germline V gives CDR1 MNHEY, CDR2 SVGAGI. Between the trimmed V and J ends, which lost 6 bases and 6 bases, there was a span of 13 bases. The CDR3 covers 13 residues. The CDR3 nucleotides are TGTGCCAGCAGACAAGAAGGGGTTGATACGCAGTATTTT. Protein product: CASRQEGVDTQYF.

This chain uses TRBV24-1 with TRBJ1-2, with 8 positions matching TRBD1. Germline-derived CDR1 and CDR2 are KGHDR and SFDVKD. V shed 3 bases and J 5 bases; nucleotides not matched to a gene: 4. The CDR3 is made up of 14 amino acids. The CDR3 is CATSDPGQEYGYTF. CDR3 sequence (DNA): TGTGCCACCAGTGATCCGGGACAGGAGTATGGCTACACCTTC.

This chain uses TRBV7-6 with TRBJ2-2; a possible D gene is TRBD1 (6 bases). The germline V gene has CDR1 SGHVS and CDR2 FNYEAQ. Trimming cost V 0 bases and J 7 bases, with 15 bases left between them. The CDR3 consists of 16 residues. CDR3 sequence reads: CASSLALIPQGGELFF. Here the CDR3 DNA reads TGTGCCAGCAGCTTAGCGCTAATACCACAGGGCGGGGAGCTGTTTTTT.

V and J are TRBV30 and TRBJ1-4, with D possibly TRBD1 on 5 matching bases. This CDR3 comprises 11 residues. The V gene lost 4 bases and the J gene lost 7 bases, with 7 bases spanning the gap. Germline assignment: CDR1 GTSNPN and CDR2 SVGIG (reference sequence). DNA for the CDR3: TGTGCCTGGAACCAGGGTGAAAAACTGTTTTTT. Translation: CAWNQGEKLFF.

The count of this clone is one. As DNA, the CDR3 is TGCAGCGTTGTGGTAGACTTCTACGAGCAGTACTTC. Its protein product is CSVVVDFYEQYF. This sequence joins TRBV29-1 and TRBJ2-7; D gene ambiguous. CDR1 and CDR2 from the germline V gene are SQVTM and ANQGSEA. There are 12 residues in the CDR3. The V end lost 4 bases, the J end lost 3 bases, and 10 bases lay between the germline ends.

The chain combines TRBV18 with TRBJ1-1, with D possibly being TRBD1 (5 bases). The CDR3 length is 13 residues. Trimming removed 3 bases from V and 6 bases from J, with 11 bases in between. Per the germline V gene, CDR1 is KGHSH and CDR2 is LQKENI. This chain's CDR3 is CASSPTGVPEAFF. DNA of the CDR3: TGTGCCAGCTCACCGACGGGGGTTCCTGAAGCTTTCTTT.

This CDR3 reads CATSTGDNVNNEQFF. CDR3 coding DNA: TGTGCCACCAGCACAGGGGACAACGTTAACAATGAGCAGTTCTTC. V usage is TRBV24-1 and J usage is TRBJ2-1; 7 bases line up with TRBD1. The ends lost 7 bases at V and 5 bases at J; junction bases unmatched: 10. The CDR3 sequence is 15 residues long. Germline CDR1 is KGHDR and CDR2 is SFDVKD.

This clone was picked up a small number of times. V gene TRBV19 combines with J gene TRBJ2-3; 7 bases map to TRBD2. The germline gives CDR1 LNHDA, CDR2 SQIVND (reference sequence). V lost 1 base, J lost 2 bases, and 12 bases stayed unmatched. The CDR3 loop spans 18 amino acids. The CDR3 here is CASSIGGGSGLPTDTQYF. CDR3 DNA sequence: TGTGCCAGTAGTATAGGGGGAGGTAGCGGGCTACCCACAGATACGCAGTATTTT.

This clone was recorded once. V is TRBV5-4 and J is TRBJ1-1; D is undetermined. This CDR3 has 16 residues. Germline CDR1 SGHNT, CDR2 YYREEE (reference sequence). The V gene lost 4 bases and the J gene lost 1 base, with 17 bases spanning the gap. CDR3 sequence (DNA): TGTGCCAGCAGCCCAGGACTAGGAAACCCGAACACTGAAGCTTTCTTT. It encodes CASSPGLGNPNTEAFF.

The V and J genes are TRBV2 and TRBJ1-2; D is uncertain. Germline V gives CDR1 SNHLY, CDR2 FYNNEI. The CDR3 has 12 residues. V dropped 4 bases and J dropped 4 bases, with 7 bases sitting between them. Here the CDR3 DNA reads TGTGCCAGCAGTGTAAGCATCTATGGCTACACCTTC. It codes for CASSVSIYGYTF.

The V call is TRBV19, the J call TRBJ2-1; weak D call: TRBD2 (6 bases). V was pared by 1 base and J by 1 base, with 8 bases between. CDR1 and CDR2 (germline): LNHDA, SQIVND (reference sequence). This CDR3 has 15 residues. For the CDR3, the DNA is TGTGCCAGTAGTATAGGGGGGGTTTCCTACAATGAGCAGTTCTTC. Residues: CASSIGGVSYNEQFF.